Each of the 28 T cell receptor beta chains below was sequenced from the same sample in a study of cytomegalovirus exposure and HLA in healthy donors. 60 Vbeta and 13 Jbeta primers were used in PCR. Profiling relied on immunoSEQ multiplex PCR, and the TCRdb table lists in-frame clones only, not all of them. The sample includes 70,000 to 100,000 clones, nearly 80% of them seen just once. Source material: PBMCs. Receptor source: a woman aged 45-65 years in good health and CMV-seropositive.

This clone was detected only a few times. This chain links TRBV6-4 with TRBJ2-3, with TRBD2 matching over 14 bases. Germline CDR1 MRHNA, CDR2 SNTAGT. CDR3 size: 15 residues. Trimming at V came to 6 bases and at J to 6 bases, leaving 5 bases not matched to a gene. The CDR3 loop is CASSGTSGGRDTQYF. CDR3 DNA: TGTGCCAGCAGCGGGACTAGCGGGGGTAGGGATACGCAGTATTTT.

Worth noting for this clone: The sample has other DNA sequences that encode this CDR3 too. CDR3 coding DNA: TGTGCCAGTCTAGACAGGGGAAGGGCTGAAGCTTTCTTT. Translated, it gives CASLDRGRAEAFF. The chain is built from TRBV19 and TRBJ1-1; TRBD1 aligns across 8 bases. Trimming cost V 8 bases and J 6 bases; bases outside gene matches: 8. The CDR3 length is 13 residues. CDR1 is LNHDA, CDR2 SQIVND, per germline (reference sequence).

The chain's CDR3 is CASSLQGPPNTEAFF. The CDR3 DNA reads TGCGCCAGCAGCTTACAGGGGCCGCCGAACACTGAAGCTTTCTTT. This chain links TRBV5-1 with TRBJ1-1; 7 bases are shared with TRBD1. With 2 bases clipped from V and 1 base from J, the junction kept 5 bases outside the gene matches. The germline V gene encodes CDR1 SGHRS and CDR2 YFSETQ. The CDR3 sequence is 15 residues long.

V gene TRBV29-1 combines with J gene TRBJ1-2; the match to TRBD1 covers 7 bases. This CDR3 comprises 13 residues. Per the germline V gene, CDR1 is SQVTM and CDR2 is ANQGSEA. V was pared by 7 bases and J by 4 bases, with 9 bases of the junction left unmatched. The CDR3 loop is CSASPGTVYGYTF. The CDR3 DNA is TGCAGCGCCTCCCCCGGGACAGTCTATGGCTACACCTTC.

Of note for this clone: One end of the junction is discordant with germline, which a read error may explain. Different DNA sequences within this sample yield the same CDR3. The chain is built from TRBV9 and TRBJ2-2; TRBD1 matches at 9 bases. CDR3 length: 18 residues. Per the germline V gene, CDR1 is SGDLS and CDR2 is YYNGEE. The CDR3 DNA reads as TGCGCCAGCAGCGCCCCCCTGGGGGACAGGGTAGGCACCGGGGAGCTGTTTTTT. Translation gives CASSAPLGDRVGTGELFF.

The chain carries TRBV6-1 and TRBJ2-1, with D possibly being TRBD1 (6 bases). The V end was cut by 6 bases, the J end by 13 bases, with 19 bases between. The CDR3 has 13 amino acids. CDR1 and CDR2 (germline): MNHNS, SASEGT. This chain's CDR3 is CASSPGDRVVQFF. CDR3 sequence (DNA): TGTGCCAGCAGCCCAGGGGATCGTGTCGTTCAGTTCTTC.

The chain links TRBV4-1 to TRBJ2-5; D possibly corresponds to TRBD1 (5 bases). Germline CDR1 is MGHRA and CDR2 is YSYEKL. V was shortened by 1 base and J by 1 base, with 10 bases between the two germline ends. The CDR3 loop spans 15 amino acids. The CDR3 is CASSQGIGVQETQYF. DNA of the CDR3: TGCGCCAGCAGCCAAGGCATAGGGGTCCAAGAGACCCAGTACTTC.

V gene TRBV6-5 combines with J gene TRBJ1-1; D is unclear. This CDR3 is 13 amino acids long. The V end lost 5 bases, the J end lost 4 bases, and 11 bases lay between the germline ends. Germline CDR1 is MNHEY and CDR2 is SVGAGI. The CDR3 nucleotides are TGTGCCAGCAGTCGACAATATGGCACTGAAGCTTTCTTT. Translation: CASSRQYGTEAFF.

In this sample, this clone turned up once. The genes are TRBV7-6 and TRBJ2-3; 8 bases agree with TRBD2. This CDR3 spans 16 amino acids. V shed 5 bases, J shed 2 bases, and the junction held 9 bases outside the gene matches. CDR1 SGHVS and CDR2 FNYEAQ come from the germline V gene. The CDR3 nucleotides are TGTGCCAGCAGCCTGGGGACTAGTTCGACCACAGATACGCAGTATTTT. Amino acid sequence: CASSLGTSSTTDTQYF.

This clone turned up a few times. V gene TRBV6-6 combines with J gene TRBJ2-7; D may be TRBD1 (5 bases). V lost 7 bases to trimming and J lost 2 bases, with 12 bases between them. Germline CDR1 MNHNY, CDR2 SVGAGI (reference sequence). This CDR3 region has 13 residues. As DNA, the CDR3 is TGTGCCAGCAACGATTTGGGGCCCTACGAGCAGTACTTC. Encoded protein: CASNDLGPYEQYF.

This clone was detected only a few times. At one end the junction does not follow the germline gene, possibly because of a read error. The CDR3 DNA sequence: TGTGCCAGCAGCCCTCTAGCGGGGGGTAACAATGAGCGGTTCTTC. It codes for CASSPLAGGNNERFF. The genes are TRBV9 and TRBJ2-1; 11 bases match TRBD2. The CDR3 consists of 15 residues. Per germline, CDR1 SGDLS and CDR2 YYNGEE.

The CDR3 DNA sequence: TGCGCCAGCAGTGCGGGTAACTCTGGGGCCAACGTCCTGACTTTC. Protein: CASSAGNSGANVLTF. The rearrangement links TRBV5-1 to TRBJ2-6; maybe TRBD2 (5 bases). V lost 5 bases and J lost 0, with 9 bases in between. The CDR3 is made up of 15 amino acids. Germline V gene data show CDR1 as SGHRS and CDR2 as YFSETQ.

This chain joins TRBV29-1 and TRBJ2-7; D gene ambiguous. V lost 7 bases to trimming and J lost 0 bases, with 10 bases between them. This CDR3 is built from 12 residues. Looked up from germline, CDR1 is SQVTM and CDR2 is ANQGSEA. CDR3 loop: CSAKPSSYEQYF. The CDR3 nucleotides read TGCAGCGCCAAACCTAGCTCCTACGAGCAGTACTTC.

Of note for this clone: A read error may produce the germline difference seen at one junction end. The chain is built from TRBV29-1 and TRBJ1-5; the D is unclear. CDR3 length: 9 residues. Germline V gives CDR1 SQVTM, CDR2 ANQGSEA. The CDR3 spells CSVPDSTAF. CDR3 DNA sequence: TGCAGCGTCCCGGACTCCACAGCCTTT. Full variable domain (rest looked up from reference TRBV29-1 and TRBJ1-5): SAVISQKPSRDICQRGTSLTIQCQVDSQVTMMFWYRQQPGQSLTLIATANQGSEATYESGFVIDKFPISRPNLTFSTLTVSNMSPEDSSIYLCSVPDSTAFGDGTRLSIL.

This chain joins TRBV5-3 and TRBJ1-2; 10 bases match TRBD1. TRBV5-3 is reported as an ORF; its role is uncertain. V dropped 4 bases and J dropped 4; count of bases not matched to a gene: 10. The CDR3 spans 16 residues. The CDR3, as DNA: TGTGCCAGAAGCCCCCGGGACAGGGGCTCAAGCTATGGCTACACCTTC. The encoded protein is CARSPRDRGSSYGYTF.

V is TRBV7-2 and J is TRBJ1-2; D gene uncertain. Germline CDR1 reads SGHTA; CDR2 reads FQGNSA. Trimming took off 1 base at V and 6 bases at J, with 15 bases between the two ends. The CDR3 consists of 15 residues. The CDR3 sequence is CASSLVVKAADGYTF. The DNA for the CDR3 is TGTGCCAGCAGCTTAGTGGTTAAGGCTGCGGATGGCTACACCTTC.

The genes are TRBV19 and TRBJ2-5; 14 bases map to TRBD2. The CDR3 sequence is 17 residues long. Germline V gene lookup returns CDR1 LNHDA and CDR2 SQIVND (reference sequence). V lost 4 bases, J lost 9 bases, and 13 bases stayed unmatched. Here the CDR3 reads CASSTGTSGRLEGAQYF. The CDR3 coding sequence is TGTGCCAGTAGTACCGGGACTAGCGGGAGATTAGAGGGGGCCCAGTACTTC.

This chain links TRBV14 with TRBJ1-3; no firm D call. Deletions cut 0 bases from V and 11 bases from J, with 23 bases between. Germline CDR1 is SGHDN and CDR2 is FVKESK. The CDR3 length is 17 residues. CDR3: CASSQDRLDEGAGAIYF. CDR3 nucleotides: TGTGCCAGCAGCCAAGATCGCTTAGACGAGGGTGCAGGAGCCATATATTTT.

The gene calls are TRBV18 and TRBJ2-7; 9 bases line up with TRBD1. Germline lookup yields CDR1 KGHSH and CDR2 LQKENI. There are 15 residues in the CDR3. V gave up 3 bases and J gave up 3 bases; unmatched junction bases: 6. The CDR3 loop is CASSPLGQGRYEQYF. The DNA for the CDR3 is TGTGCCAGCTCACCTCTAGGACAGGGGCGCTACGAGCAGTACTTC.

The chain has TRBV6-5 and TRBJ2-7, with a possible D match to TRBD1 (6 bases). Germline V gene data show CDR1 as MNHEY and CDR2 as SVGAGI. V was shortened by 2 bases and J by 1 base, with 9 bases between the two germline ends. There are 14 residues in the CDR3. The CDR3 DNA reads TGTGCCAGCAGTTACGGACAGTTTTCCTACGAGCAGTACTTC. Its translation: CASSYGQFSYEQYF.

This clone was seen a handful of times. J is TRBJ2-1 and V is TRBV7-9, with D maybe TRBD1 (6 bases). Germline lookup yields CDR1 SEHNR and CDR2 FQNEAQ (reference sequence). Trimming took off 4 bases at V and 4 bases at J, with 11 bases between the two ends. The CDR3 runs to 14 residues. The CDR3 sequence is CASSSRQVYNEQFF. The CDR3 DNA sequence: TGTGCCAGCAGCTCGAGACAGGTATACAATGAGCAGTTCTTC.

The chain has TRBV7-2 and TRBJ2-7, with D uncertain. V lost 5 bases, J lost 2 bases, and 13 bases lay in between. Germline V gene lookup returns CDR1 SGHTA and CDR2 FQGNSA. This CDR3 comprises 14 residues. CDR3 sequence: CASSPNRVTYEQYV. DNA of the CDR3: TGTGCCAGCAGCCCCAATCGGGTGACCTACGAGCAGTACGTC.

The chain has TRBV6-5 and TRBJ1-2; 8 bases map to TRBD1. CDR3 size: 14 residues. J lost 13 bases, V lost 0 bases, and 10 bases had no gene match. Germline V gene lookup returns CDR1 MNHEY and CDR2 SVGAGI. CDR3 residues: CASSYSGQVVPSTF. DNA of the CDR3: TGTGCCAGCAGTTACTCGGGACAGGTCGTGCCGTCCACCTTC.

The CDR3 DNA is TGTGCCAGCAGCTTGCGACACAATAGCAATCAGCCCCAGCATTTT. Translated, it gives CASSLRHNSNQPQHF. The chain couples TRBV5-8 to TRBJ1-5; D remains ambiguous. In germline, CDR1 is SGHTS, CDR2 YDEGEE. The CDR3 totals 15 residues. The V end was cut by 1 base, the J end by 0 bases, with 8 bases between.

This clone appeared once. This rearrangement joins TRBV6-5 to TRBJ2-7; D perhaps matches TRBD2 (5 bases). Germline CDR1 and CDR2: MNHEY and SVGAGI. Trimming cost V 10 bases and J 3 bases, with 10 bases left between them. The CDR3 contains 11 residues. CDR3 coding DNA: TGTGCCACGTCTCGGGGCTACGAGCAGTACTTC. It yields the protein CATSRGYEQYF.

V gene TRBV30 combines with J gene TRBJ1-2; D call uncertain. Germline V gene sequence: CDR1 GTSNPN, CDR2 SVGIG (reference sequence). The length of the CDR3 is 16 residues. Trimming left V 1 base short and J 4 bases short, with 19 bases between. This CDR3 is CAWSDTGRLPSYGYTF. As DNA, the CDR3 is TGTGCCTGGAGTGATACTGGGAGGCTTCCGTCCTATGGCTACACCTTC.

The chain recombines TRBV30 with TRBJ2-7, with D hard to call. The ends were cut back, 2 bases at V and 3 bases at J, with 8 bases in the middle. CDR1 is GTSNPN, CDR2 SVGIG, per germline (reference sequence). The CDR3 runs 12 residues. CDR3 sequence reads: CAWSRSIYEQYF. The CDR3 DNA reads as TGTGCCTGGAGTCGGTCGATCTACGAGCAGTACTTC.

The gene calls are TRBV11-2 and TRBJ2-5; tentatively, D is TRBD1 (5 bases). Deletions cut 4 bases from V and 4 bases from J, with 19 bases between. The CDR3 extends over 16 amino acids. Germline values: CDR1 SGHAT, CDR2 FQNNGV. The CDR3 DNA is TGTGCCAGCAGCTACCGAGAAGGGGCGATGGGAGAGACCCAGTACTTC. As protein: CASSYREGAMGETQYF.